This section outlines one TCR beta chain sequence together with its context. This sample was taken from a study of blood T cell repertoires in COVID-19. For the study at large: Samples taken during acute and convalescent COVID-19 were collected in the United States, Italy and Spain.

Trimming stripped 5 bases from V and 5 bases from J, with 11 bases between. Germline-derived CDR1 and CDR2 are MDHEN and SYDVKM. The CDR3 totals 13 residues. Profiled with immunoSEQ multiplex PCR; TCRdb holds only in-frame clones, not every one. Of 70,000 to 90,000 clones detected, approximately 86% appear once; the ten largest clones hold over 6%. This chain joins TRBV28 and TRBJ2-3; possibly TRBD2 for D (5 bases). This sequence originates from an older man with COVID-19, enrolled during active disease. What was sequenced was peripheral blood. The CDR3, as DNA: TGTGCCAGCAGTCCTTACGGGGTAGATACGCAGTATTTT. Translated: CASSPYGVDTQYF.